This TCR beta chain was recovered during a study of vaccination and CD4 T cells after COVID-19. Across the study: Each individual in the study obtained two doses of BNT162b2 or mRNA-1273 vaccine. A CEFX pool, an HIV-1 Nef pool, or else no peptide went into the control cultures.

Documented treatment: roughly ten-day PBMC culture with coronavirus spike peptide pools or control peptides (ViraFEST assay). This clonotype has more than one count but fewer than ten. Its target is unknown. Broader study findings: No early post-infection timepoints were studied, and convalescent patients studied were relatively few.

Oncomine TCR Beta short-read sequencing was applied to DNA from cultured CD4+ T cells. MiXCR, applied by TCRdb to the PCR reads, yields one record per CDR3 protein. The sample consists of about 13,000 distinct CDR3 sequences, 29% of them appearing once. The CDR3 has 18 residues. The J segment lost 4 bases and the V segment lost 5 bases, leaving 16 bases of the junction unmatched. Germline V gives CDR1 SGHNT, CDR2 YENEEA. This TCR was sampled from a human donor who received a COVID-19 vaccine. The sample in question was CD4+ T cells from blood, cultured in vitro, obtained before SARS-CoV-2 vaccination. The chain has TRBV11-3 and TRBJ2-2, with 7 bases lining up with TRBD2. The CDR3 loop reads CASSRAELGRGSTGELFF. CDR3 nucleotides: TGTGCCAGCAGCCGCGCGGAGTTGGGGCGGGGGAGCACCGGGGAGCTGTTTTTT.